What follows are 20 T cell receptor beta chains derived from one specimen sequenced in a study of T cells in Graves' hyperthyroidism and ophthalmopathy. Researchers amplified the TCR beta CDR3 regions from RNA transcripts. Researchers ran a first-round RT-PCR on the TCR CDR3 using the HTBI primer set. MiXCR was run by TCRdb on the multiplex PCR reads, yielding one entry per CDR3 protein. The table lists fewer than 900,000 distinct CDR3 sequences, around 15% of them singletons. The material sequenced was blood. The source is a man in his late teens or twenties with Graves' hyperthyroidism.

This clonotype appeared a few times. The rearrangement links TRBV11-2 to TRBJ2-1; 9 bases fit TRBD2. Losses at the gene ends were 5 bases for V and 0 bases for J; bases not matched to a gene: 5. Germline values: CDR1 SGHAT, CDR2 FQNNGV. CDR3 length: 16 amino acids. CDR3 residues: CASSRTSAYSYNEQFF. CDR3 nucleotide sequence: TGTGCCAGCAGCCGGACTAGCGCCTACTCCTACAATGAGCAGTTCTTC.

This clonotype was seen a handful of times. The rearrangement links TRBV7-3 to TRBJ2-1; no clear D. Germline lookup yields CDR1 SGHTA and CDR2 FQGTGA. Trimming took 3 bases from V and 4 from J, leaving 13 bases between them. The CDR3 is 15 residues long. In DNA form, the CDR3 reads TGTGCCAGCAGCTTTTCGGGCGTCCGGTACAATGAGCAGTTCTTC. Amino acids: CASSFSGVRYNEQFF.

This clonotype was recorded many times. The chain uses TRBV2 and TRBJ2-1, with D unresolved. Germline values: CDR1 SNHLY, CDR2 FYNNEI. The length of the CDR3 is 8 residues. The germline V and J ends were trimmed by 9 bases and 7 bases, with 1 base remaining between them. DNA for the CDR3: TGTGCCAGTAATGAGCAGTTCTTC. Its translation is CASNEQFF.

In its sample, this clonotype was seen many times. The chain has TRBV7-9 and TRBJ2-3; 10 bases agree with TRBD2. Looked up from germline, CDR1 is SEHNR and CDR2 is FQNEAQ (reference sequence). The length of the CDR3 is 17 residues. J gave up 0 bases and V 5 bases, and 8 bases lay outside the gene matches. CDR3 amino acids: CASSRRTSGTSTDTQYF. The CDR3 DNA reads TGTGCCAGCAGCCGACGGACTAGCGGCACAAGCACAGATACGCAGTATTTT.

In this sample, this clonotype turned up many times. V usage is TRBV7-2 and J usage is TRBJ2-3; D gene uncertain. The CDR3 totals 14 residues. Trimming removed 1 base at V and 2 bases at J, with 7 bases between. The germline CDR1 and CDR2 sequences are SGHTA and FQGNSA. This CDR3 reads CASSLGFPTDTQYF. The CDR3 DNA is TGTGCCAGCAGCTTAGGCTTCCCCACAGATACGCAGTATTTT.

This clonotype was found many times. The CDR3 region has the DNA TGTGCCAGCAGAGAGGGTCGAGCTGCCCTCCAAGAGACCCAGTACTTC. This sequence encodes CASREGRAALQETQYF. V usage is TRBV28 and J usage is TRBJ2-5; D is possibly TRBD2 (5 bases). The germline V and J ends were trimmed by 6 bases and 1 base, with 18 bases remaining between them. The CDR3 totals 16 residues. The germline V gene has CDR1 MDHEN and CDR2 SYDVKM.

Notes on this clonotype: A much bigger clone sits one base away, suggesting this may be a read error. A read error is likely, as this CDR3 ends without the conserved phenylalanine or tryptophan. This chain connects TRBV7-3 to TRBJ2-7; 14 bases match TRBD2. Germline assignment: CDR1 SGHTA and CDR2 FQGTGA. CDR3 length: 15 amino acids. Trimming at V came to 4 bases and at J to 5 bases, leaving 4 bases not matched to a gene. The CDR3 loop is CASSWGLAGVDEQYL. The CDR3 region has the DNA TGTGCCAGCAGCTGGGGACTAGCGGGAGTTGACGAGCAGTACCTC.

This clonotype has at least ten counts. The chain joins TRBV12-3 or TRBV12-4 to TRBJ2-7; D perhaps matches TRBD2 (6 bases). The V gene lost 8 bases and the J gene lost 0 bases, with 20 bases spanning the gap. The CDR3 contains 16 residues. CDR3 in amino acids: CASSPGGIGSSYEQYF. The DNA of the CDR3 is TGTGCCAGCTCCCCTGGGGGGATTGGGAGCTCCTACGAGCAGTACTTC.

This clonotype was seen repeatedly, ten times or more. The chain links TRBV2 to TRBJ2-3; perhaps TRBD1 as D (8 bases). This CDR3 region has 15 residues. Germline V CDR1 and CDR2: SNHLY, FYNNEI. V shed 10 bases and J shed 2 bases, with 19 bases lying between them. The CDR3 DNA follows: TGTGCCAACCAGGGGGCTAGCGGCTACACAGATACGCAGTATTTT. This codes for CANQGASGYTDTQYF. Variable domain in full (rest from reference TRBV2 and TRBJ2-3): EPEVTQTPSHQVTQMGQEVILRCVPISNHLYFYWYRQILGQKVEFLVSFYNNEISEKSEIFDDQFSVERPDGSNFTLKIRSTKLEDSAMYFCANQGASGYTDTQYFGPGTRLTVL.

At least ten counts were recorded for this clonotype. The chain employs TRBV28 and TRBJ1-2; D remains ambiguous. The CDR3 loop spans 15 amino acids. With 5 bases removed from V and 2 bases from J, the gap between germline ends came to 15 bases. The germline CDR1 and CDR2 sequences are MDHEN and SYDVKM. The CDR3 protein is CASSLHAELNYGYTF. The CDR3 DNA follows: TGTGCCAGCAGTCTACACGCGGAATTGAACTATGGCTACACCTTC.

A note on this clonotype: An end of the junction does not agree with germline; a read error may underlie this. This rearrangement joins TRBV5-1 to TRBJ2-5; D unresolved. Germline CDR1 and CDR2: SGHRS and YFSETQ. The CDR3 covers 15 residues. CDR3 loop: CASSLDVGNQETRYF. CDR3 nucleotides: TGCGCCAGCAGCTTGGACGTGGGGAACCAAGAGACCCGGTACTTC.

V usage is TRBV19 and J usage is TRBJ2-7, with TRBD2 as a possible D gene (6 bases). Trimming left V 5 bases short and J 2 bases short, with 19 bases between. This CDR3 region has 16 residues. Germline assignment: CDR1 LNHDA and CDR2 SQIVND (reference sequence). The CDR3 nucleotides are TGTGCCAGTAGTCCCGGCCTCGGCGGGACCGCCTACGAGCAGTACTTC. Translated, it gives CASSPGLGGTAYEQYF. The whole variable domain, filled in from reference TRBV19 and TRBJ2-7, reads DGGITQSPKYLFRKEGQNVTLSCEQNLNHDAMYWYRQDPGQGLRLIYYSQIVNDFQKGDIAEGYSVSREKKESFPLTVTSAQKNPTAFYLCASSPGLGGTAYEQYFGPGTRLTVT.

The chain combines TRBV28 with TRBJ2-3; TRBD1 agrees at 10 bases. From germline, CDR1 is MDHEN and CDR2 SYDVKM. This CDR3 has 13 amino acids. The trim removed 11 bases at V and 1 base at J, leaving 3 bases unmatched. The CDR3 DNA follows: TGTGCCGGCGGGACAGGGGGCACAGATACGCAGTATTTT. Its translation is CAGGTGGTDTQYF.

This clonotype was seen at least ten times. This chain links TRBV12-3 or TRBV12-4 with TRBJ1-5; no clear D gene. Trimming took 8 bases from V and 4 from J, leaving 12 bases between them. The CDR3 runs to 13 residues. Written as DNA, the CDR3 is TGTGCCAGCGCCCAATGGGTGAATCAGCCCCAGCATTTT. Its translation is CASAQWVNQPQHF.

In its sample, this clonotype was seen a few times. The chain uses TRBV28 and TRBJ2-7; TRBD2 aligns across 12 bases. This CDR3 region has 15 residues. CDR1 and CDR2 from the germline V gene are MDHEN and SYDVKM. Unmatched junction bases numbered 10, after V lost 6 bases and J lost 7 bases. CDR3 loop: CASRGLAGPSGEQYF. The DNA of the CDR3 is TGTGCCAGCAGAGGACTAGCGGGACCCTCGGGAGAGCAGTACTTC.

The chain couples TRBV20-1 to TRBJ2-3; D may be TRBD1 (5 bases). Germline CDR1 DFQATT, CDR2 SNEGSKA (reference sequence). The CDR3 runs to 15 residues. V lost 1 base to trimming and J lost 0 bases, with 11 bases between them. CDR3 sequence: CSARGQYPSTDTQYF. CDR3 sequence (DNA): TGCAGTGCTAGAGGACAGTACCCTAGCACAGATACGCAGTATTTT.

Here the CDR3 DNA reads TGTGCCAGCAGCTTAGGATCGGAGGATGAGCAGTTCTTC. Its translation is CASSLGSEDEQFF. This chain links TRBV11-2 with TRBJ2-1, with D tentatively TRBD2 (5 bases). Germline V gene sequence: CDR1 SGHAT, CDR2 FQNNGV. This CDR3 region has 13 residues. Trimming shortened V by 1 base and J by 8 bases, and 9 bases separated the two germline ends. The full variable domain, rest sourced from reference TRBV11-2 and TRBJ2-1, is EAGVAQSPRYKIIEKRQSVAFWCNPISGHATLYWYQQILGQGPKLLIQFQNNGVVDDSQLPKDRFSAERLKGVDSTLKIQPAKLEDSAVYLCASSLGSEDEQFFGPGTRLTVL.

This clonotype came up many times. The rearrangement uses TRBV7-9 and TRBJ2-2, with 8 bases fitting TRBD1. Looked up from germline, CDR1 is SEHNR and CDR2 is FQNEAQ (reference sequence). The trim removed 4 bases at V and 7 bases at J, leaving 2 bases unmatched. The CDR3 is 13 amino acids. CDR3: CASSWTGNGELFF. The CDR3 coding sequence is TGTGCCAGCAGCTGGACAGGGAACGGGGAGCTGTTTTTT.

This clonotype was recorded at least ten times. CDR3 in amino acids: CASRTALEAFF. As DNA, the CDR3 is TGTGCCAGCAGAACGGCACTTGAAGCTTTCTTT. J is TRBJ1-1 and V is TRBV6-1; D ambiguous. The CDR3 is made up of 11 amino acids. V shed 6 bases and J shed 7 bases, with 9 bases lying between them. Germline CDR1 reads MNHNS; CDR2 reads SASEGT.

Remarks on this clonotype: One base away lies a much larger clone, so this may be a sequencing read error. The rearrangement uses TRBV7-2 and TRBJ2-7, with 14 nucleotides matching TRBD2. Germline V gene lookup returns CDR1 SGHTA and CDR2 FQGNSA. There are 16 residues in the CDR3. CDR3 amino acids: CAGSSRLAGGPIRQYF. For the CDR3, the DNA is TGTGCCGGCAGCTCGCGACTAGCGGGAGGGCCCATTAGGCAGTACTTC.